The present entry profiles one T cell receptor (beta chain) with its context. This sample is part of a study of T-cell reconstitution after alpha-beta-depleted transplantation in children. Preparation of the TCRbeta library was carried out with unique molecular identifiers. TCRdb ran MiXCR on the PCR reads and lists one entry per CDR3 protein. Altogether 200,000 to 300,000 distinct CDR3 sequences are present, roughly 26% being singletons, with the ten largest covering 2% to 3%. The receptor was isolated from a girl aged 2 to 9 with Fanconi anemia, due to receive a stem cell transplant. Source: PBMCs, taken before TCRalphabeta/CD19-depleted stem cell transplant.

CDR3 sequence reads: CASSFNHEKNQPQHF. The CDR3 coding sequence is TGTGCCAGCAGTTTTAATCATGAGAAGAATCAGCCCCAGCATTTT. The gene calls are TRBV28 and TRBJ1-5; no reliable D call. Germline V lookup: CDR1 MDHEN, CDR2 SYDVKM. Trimming left V 3 bases short and J 4 bases short, with 13 bases between. The CDR3 loop spans 15 amino acids. The whole variable domain, remainder taken from reference TRBV28 and TRBJ1-5, is DVKVTQSSRYLVKRTGEKVFLECVQDMDHENMFWYRQDPGLGLRLIYFSYDVKMKEKGDIPEGYSVSREKKERFSLILESASTNQTSMYLCASSFNHEKNQPQHFGDGTRLSIL.